These 30 T cell receptor beta chains came from one sample sequenced in a study of metastatic and nonmetastatic thyroid tumors. Patients had received no treatment of any kind before thyroid surgery. TCRdb re-called the PCR reads through MiXCR. The top ten clones hold approximately 4.5% of a sample with 25,000 to 35,000 clones, about 17% of them seen once. Material for sequencing was blood. These TCRs come from a female donor with papillary thyroid cancer or a benign thyroid nodule (not recorded which). Some clones in this sample may be carry-over from other donors' samples.

The chain employs TRBV24-1 and TRBJ2-3; TRBD2 is a possible D gene (6 bases). With 12 bases removed from V and 4 bases from J, the gap between germline ends came to 19 bases. Germline assignment: CDR1 KGHDR and CDR2 SFDVKD. The CDR3 spans 14 residues. The CDR3 DNA follows: TGTGCCGCGGGGAGCGGGTCTTGGTCAGATACGCAGTATTTT. Translation: CAAGSGSWSDTQYF.

This clone was counted ten times or more. The V gene is TRBV19, the J gene TRBJ2-3, with D possibly being TRBD1 (6 bases). The CDR3 consists of 16 residues. CDR1 is LNHDA and CDR2 is SQIVND in the germline V gene (reference sequence). V lost 6 bases and J lost 0, with 16 bases in between. The CDR3 protein is CASSDRPGASTDTQYF. CDR3 nucleotides: TGTGCCAGTAGCGACAGACCAGGGGCCAGCACAGATACGCAGTATTTT.

This clone has a handful of counts. A junction boundary mismatches the germline segment, possibly from a read error. The chain is built from TRBV27 and TRBJ1-4; possibly TRBD1 for D (5 bases). CDR1 is MNHEY and CDR2 is SMNVEV in the germline V gene (reference sequence). The CDR3 loop spans 14 amino acids. Here the CDR3 DNA reads TGTGCCAGTAGTTTCGAAGGGGTCCGGGAAAAACTGTTTTTT. Protein product: CASSFEGVREKLFF.

Relative to its sample, this clone is medium-sized. This chain connects TRBV12-3 or TRBV12-4 to TRBJ2-1; D may correspond to TRBD1 or TRBD2 (5 bases each). CDR3 length equals 15 residues. The ends were cut back, 7 bases at V and 4 bases at J, with 17 bases in the middle. CDR3 residues: CASKPGPAPYNEQFF. The CDR3 DNA sequence: TGTGCCAGCAAACCGGGACCAGCCCCTTACAATGAGCAGTTCTTC.

This chain links TRBV20-1 with TRBJ1-2; no definite D call. In germline, CDR1 is DFQATT, CDR2 SNEGSKA (reference sequence). The CDR3 is 14 residues long. With 0 bases removed from V and 5 bases from J, the gap between germline ends came to 13 bases. The DNA for the CDR3 is TGCAGTGCTAGAGACCCAGCCTTACAATATGGCTACACCTTC. Residues: CSARDPALQYGYTF.

The chain uses TRBV28 and TRBJ1-2; 7 bases fit TRBD1. The CDR3 spans 17 residues. Germline CDR1 MDHEN, CDR2 SYDVKM. The V gene end was trimmed by 3 bases and the J gene end by 3 bases; junction bases not matched to a gene: 13. This CDR3 reads CASSLIQGRRGDYGYTF. DNA of the CDR3: TGTGCCAGCAGTTTGATACAGGGGCGGAGGGGGGACTATGGCTACACCTTC.

The table lists this clone with many counts. This chain connects TRBV3-1 to TRBJ1-5; D gene unclear. The CDR3 length is 13 residues. Trimming stripped 1 base from V and 4 bases from J, with 5 bases between. Germline V lookup: CDR1 LGHDT, CDR2 YNNKEL (reference sequence). The CDR3: CASSQVQNQPQHF. The CDR3 DNA follows: TGTGCCAGCAGCCAAGTACAGAATCAGCCCCAGCATTTT.

Many counts were recorded for this clone. This chain uses TRBV15 with TRBJ1-3, with no clear D. Trimming pared 0 bases from V and 0 bases from J, leaving 0 bases between. The CDR3 sequence is 13 residues long. From germline, CDR1 is LNHNV and CDR2 YYDKDF (reference sequence). CDR3 DNA sequence: TGTGCCACCAGCAGAGACTCTGGAAACACCATATATTTT. Translation: CATSRDSGNTIYF.

By frequency in the sample, this clone is medium-sized. The chain links TRBV27 to TRBJ2-1; D not resolved. Per germline, CDR1 MNHEY and CDR2 SMNVEV (reference sequence). V shed 6 bases and J shed 4 bases, with 10 bases lying between them. The CDR3 is 13 amino acids. The DNA for the CDR3 is TGTGCCAGCAGAGAGACGGAATACAATGAGCAGTTCTTC. Its protein is CASRETEYNEQFF.

The chain recombines TRBV7-6 with TRBJ2-1; D is tentatively TRBD1 or TRBD2 (8 bases each). Germline lookup yields CDR1 SGHVS and CDR2 FNYEAQ. Deletions cut 7 bases from V and 5 bases from J, with 21 bases between. The CDR3 runs to 16 residues. The CDR3 spells CASTSGGGQEHNEQFF. CDR3 DNA sequence: TGTGCCAGCACCTCGGGGGGGGGACAGGAACACAATGAGCAGTTCTTC.

The rearrangement uses TRBV7-3 and TRBJ2-2, with D perhaps matching TRBD1 or TRBD2 (6 bases each). The CDR3 covers 16 residues. CDR1 and CDR2 (germline): SGHTA, FQGTGA. V gave up 2 bases and J gave up 1 base, with 11 bases separating them. CDR3 DNA sequence: TGTGCCAGCAGCTTATCGGGGGCCATGAACACCGGGGAGCTGTTTTTT. Protein: CASSLSGAMNTGELFF. The full variable domain, completed using reference TRBV7-3 and TRBJ2-2, is GAGVSQTPSNKVTEKGKYVELRCDPISGHTALYWYRQSLGQGPEFLIYFQGTGAADDSGLPNDRFFAVRPEGSVSTLKIQRTERGDSAVYLCASSLSGAMNTGELFFGEGSRLTVL.

The V gene is TRBV27, the J gene TRBJ2-7; TRBD1 might be the D (6 bases). The CDR3 loop spans 14 amino acids. The V end lost 4 bases, the J end lost 1 base, and 11 bases lay between the germline ends. Germline loops: CDR1 MNHEY, CDR2 SMNVEV (reference sequence). As DNA, the CDR3 is TGTGCCAGCAGTTGGGGCAGGGGATCCTACGAGCAGTACTTC. Translated: CASSWGRGSYEQYF.

Many counts were recorded for this clone. V usage is TRBV20-1 and J usage is TRBJ2-1; the D gene is possibly TRBD2 (6 bases). V was cut by 1 base and J by 9 bases, with 16 bases left in between. The CDR3 runs to 14 residues. Germline V gene sequence: CDR1 DFQATT, CDR2 SNEGSKA (reference sequence). CDR3 protein: CSARVRDSRREQFF. In nucleotides, the CDR3 is TGCAGTGCTAGAGTTAGGGACTCCCGCCGTGAGCAGTTCTTC.

Many counts were recorded for this clone. V usage is TRBV7-6 and J usage is TRBJ2-7, with 9 bases lining up with TRBD2. With 5 bases clipped from V and 4 bases from J, the junction kept 9 bases outside the gene matches. Germline V lookup: CDR1 SGHVS, CDR2 FNYEAQ. The CDR3 is 15 residues long. The CDR3, as DNA: TGTGCCAGCAGCCCGGTGGTAGCGGGAGAGTACGAGCAGTACTTC. Residues: CASSPVVAGEYEQYF.

By share, this clone ranks as medium-sized (0.01 to 0.1%). The chain joins TRBV5-1 to TRBJ1-2; 10 positions match TRBD1. The germline gives CDR1 SGHRS, CDR2 YFSETQ. This CDR3 has 15 residues. V lost 4 bases and J lost 4; bases outside the gene matches: 7. DNA of the CDR3: TGCGCCAGCAGCACCGGACAGGGGGAGATCTATGGCTACACCTTC. This gives the protein CASSTGQGEIYGYTF.

This clone was detected ten times or more. The chain is built from TRBV28 and TRBJ2-3; the D call may be TRBD1 or TRBD2 (5 bases each). Germline lookup yields CDR1 MDHEN and CDR2 SYDVKM. The CDR3 extends over 13 amino acids. Trimming left V 8 bases short and J 5 bases short, with 14 bases between. This chain's CDR3 is CASFPSGGDTQYF. CDR3 DNA sequence: TGTGCCAGCTTTCCGAGTGGGGGAGATACGCAGTATTTT.

This clone was observed many times. The chain couples TRBV11-1 to TRBJ1-1, with TRBD1 matching over 7 bases. Germline CDR1 SGHAT, CDR2 FQDESV (reference sequence). Losses at the gene ends were 4 bases for V and 8 bases for J; bases not matched to a gene: 10. The length of the CDR3 is 14 residues. In DNA, the CDR3 is TGTGCCAGCAGCTATGACAGGGCATCCCTCGAAGCTTTCTTT. Its protein is CASSYDRASLEAFF.

This clone was detected ten times or more. The chain recombines TRBV4-1 with TRBJ2-7, with TRBD2 matching over 12 bases. V was clipped by 4 bases and J by 3 bases; unmatched bases: 4. CDR3 length equals 15 residues. Germline loops: CDR1 MGHRA, CDR2 YSYEKL. CDR3 bases: TGCGCCAGCAGCCGACTAGCGGGGGACGGCTACGAGCAGTACTTC. Translated, it gives CASSRLAGDGYEQYF.

This clone has at least ten counts. The chain links TRBV11-2 to TRBJ2-6, with D hard to call. The CDR3 extends over 15 amino acids. The germline V gene has CDR1 SGHAT and CDR2 FQNNGV. V was cut by 7 bases and J by 2 bases, with 12 bases left in between. CDR3 in amino acids: CASTQRLAGANVLTF. CDR3 nucleotide sequence: TGTGCCAGCACCCAAAGGCTAGCTGGGGCCAACGTCCTGACTTTC. The complete variable domain, with remaining parts taken from reference TRBV11-2 and TRBJ2-6, reads EAGVAQSPRYKIIEKRQSVAFWCNPISGHATLYWYQQILGQGPKLLIQFQNNGVVDDSQLPKDRFSAERLKGVDSTLKIQPAKLEDSAVYLCASTQRLAGANVLTFGAGSRLTVL.

By frequency in the sample, this clone is medium-sized (0.01 to 0.1%). This chain connects TRBV6-5 to TRBJ2-3; D possibly corresponds to TRBD1 (5 bases). This CDR3 contains 14 residues. Germline V gives CDR1 MNHEY, CDR2 SVGAGI. V gave up 2 bases and J gave up 4 bases, with 10 bases separating them. This chain's CDR3 is CASSYGAPADTQYF. The CDR3 DNA sequence: TGTGCCAGCAGTTACGGGGCGCCGGCAGATACGCAGTATTTT.

This clone was counted ten times or more. The gene calls are TRBV5-1 and TRBJ1-4; 9 bases agree with TRBD1. There are 14 residues in the CDR3. In germline, CDR1 is SGHRS, CDR2 YFSETQ. V was pared by 4 bases and J by 4 bases, with 2 bases of the junction left unmatched. This CDR3 is CASSPGQGNEKLFF. Written as DNA, the CDR3 is TGCGCCAGCAGCCCGGGACAGGGTAATGAAAAACTGTTTTTT.

This clone is medium-sized. This chain uses TRBV28 with TRBJ1-5; possibly TRBD1 for D (6 bases). Germline V CDR1 and CDR2: MDHEN, SYDVKM. The CDR3 consists of 15 residues. Between the trimmed V and J ends, which lost 3 bases and 5 bases, there was a span of 14 bases. In DNA, the CDR3 is TGTGCCAGCAGTTTGGAAGGCAGGGGTTATCAGCCCCAGCATTTT. As protein: CASSLEGRGYQPQHF.

This clone qualifies as medium-sized (0.01 to 0.1%). The rearrangement links TRBV10-1 to TRBJ2-1, with 11 bases aligning to TRBD2. The CDR3 runs 15 residues. V was clipped by 3 bases and J by 5 bases; unmatched bases: 3. Germline CDR1 is WNHNN and CDR2 is SYGVQD (reference sequence). CDR3 sequence reads: CASSDILAGDNEQFF. CDR3 DNA sequence: TGCGCCAGCAGTGATATACTAGCGGGGGACAATGAGCAGTTCTTC.

This clone was counted only a few times. One end of the junction is discordant with germline, which a read error may explain. The chain has TRBV12-3 or TRBV12-4 and TRBJ2-5; either TRBD1 or TRBD2 may fit D (5 bases each). This CDR3 has 15 residues. The CDR3 protein is CASSHGTRFQETQYF. The CDR3 nucleotides read TGTGCCAGCAGTCACGGGACCCGTTTCCAAGAGACTCAGTACTTC.

This clone appeared a single time. The J gene is TRBJ2-7, the V gene TRBV7-8; 7 nucleotides align to TRBD2. The CDR3 loop spans 16 amino acids. V shed 0 bases and J 6 bases; nucleotides not matched to a gene: 11. Germline CDR1 and CDR2: SGHVS and FQNEAQ. CDR3 DNA sequence: TGTGCCAGCAGCTTAGCGCTGTGGGAGGGTAGCTTCGAGCAGTACGTC. Translation: CASSLALWEGSFEQYV.

The sample holds a few counts of this clone. The J gene is TRBJ2-5, the V gene TRBV5-4; 8 nucleotides agree with TRBD1. Unmatched junction bases numbered 10, after V lost 4 bases and J lost 5 bases. CDR3 length: 15 residues. The germline gives CDR1 SGHNT, CDR2 YYREEE (reference sequence). The DNA of the CDR3 is TGTGCCAGCAGCAAGGATCCAGGGGGCGGGGAGACCCAGTACTTC. Protein: CASSKDPGGGETQYF.

This clone was counted a few times. The chain recombines TRBV19 with TRBJ1-1; maybe TRBD1 (5 bases). In germline, CDR1 is LNHDA, CDR2 SQIVND (reference sequence). The CDR3 is made up of 15 amino acids. Trimming removed 3 bases at V and 4 bases at J, with 15 bases between. CDR3 sequence: CASSIWGDVSTEAFF. The DNA of the CDR3 is TGTGCCAGTAGTATTTGGGGGGATGTTAGCACTGAAGCTTTCTTT. The full variable domain, rest sourced from reference TRBV19 and TRBJ1-1, is DGGITQSPKYLFRKEGQNVTLSCEQNLNHDAMYWYRQDPGQGLRLIYYSQIVNDFQKGDIAEGYSVSREKKESFPLTVTSAQKNPTAFYLCASSIWGDVSTEAFFGQGTRLTVV.

This clone has ten or more counts. Different DNA sequences within this sample yield the same CDR3. J is TRBJ1-5 and V is TRBV6-1, with D perhaps TRBD1 (5 bases). The CDR3 contains 16 residues. V lost 4 bases and J 6 bases, leaving 19 bases between the germline ends. CDR1 and CDR2 (germline): MNHNS, SASEGT. CDR3 region: CASSGGTDTGGQPQHF. The CDR3 DNA sequence: TGTGCCAGCAGTGGCGGGACGGACACGGGAGGTCAGCCCCAGCATTTT.

This clone was counted a few times. Being one base from a much bigger clone, this may be a read error. The chain has TRBV28 and TRBJ1-2; D is perhaps TRBD1 (6 bases). The germline V gene has CDR1 MDHEN and CDR2 SYDVKM. The CDR3 contains 16 residues. The CDR3 loop is CASSLVTGPIHYDYTF. CDR3 DNA: TGTGCCAGCAGTTTAGTGACAGGTCCTATTCACTATGACTACACCTTC.

This clone was picked up many times. V is TRBV11-2 and J is TRBJ2-7; the match to TRBD2 covers 10 bases. The CDR3 totals 13 residues. The V segment lost 0 bases and the J segment 12 bases; nucleotides outside the gene matches: 5. CDR1 is SGHAT, CDR2 FQNNGV, per germline. The CDR3 here is CASSLEASGSWYF. The CDR3 bases are TGTGCCAGCAGCTTAGAGGCTAGCGGGAGTTGGTACTTC.